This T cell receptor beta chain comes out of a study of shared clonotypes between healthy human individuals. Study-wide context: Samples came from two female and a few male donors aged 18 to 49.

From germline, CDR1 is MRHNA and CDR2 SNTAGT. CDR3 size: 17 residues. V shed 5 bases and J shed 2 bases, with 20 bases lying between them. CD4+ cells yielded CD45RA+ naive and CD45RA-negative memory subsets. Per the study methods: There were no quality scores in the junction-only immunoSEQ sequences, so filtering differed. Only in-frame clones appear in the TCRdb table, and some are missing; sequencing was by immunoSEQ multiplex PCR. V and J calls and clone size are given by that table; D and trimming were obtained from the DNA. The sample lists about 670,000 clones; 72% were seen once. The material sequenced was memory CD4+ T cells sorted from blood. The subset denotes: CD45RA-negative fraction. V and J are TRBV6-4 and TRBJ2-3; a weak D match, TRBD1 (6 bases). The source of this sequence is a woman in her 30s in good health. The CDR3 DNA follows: TGTGCCAGCAGTATGGAAGACCGGGACAAGGCCACAGATACGCAGTATTTT. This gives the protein CASSMEDRDKATDTQYF.